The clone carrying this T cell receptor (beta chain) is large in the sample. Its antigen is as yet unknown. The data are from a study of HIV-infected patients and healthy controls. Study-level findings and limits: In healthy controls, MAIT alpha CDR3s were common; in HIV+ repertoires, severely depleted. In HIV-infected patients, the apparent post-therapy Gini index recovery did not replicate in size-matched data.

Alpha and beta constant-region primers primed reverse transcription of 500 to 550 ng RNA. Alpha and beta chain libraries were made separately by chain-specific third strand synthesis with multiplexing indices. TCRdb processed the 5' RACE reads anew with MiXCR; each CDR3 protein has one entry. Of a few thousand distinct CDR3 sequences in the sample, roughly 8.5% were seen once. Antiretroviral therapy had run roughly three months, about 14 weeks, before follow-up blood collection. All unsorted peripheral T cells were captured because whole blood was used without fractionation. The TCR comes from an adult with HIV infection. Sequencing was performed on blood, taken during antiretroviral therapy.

The CDR3 DNA reads TGTGCCAGCAGCCCCCTGCGGAATGAAGAAAGCACAGATACGCAGTATTTT. It encodes CASSPLRNEESTDTQYF. The chain uses TRBV7-6 and TRBJ2-3; D is uncertain. The CDR3 is made up of 17 amino acids. Trimming pared 5 bases from V and 0 bases from J, leaving 18 bases between. In germline, CDR1 is SGHVS, CDR2 FNYEAQ.